The present T cell receptor (beta chain) was sequenced within a study of T cells after yellow fever vaccination. MiXCR was run by TCRdb on the 5' RACE reads, yielding one entry per CDR3 protein. Of 400,000 or so distinct CDR3 sequences listed, under 14% are singletons. V was trimmed by 4 bases and J by 5 bases, leaving 12 bases between them. Germline-derived CDR1 and CDR2 are MDHEN and SYDVKM. The CDR3 covers 14 residues. The chain combines TRBV28 with TRBJ2-1; D might be TRBD2 (7 bases). The input for sequencing was PBMCs, taken on the day of the first yellow fever vaccination. The TCR originated in a man aged 18 to 30 who received the YFV17D yellow fever vaccine. The CDR3 reads CASSSGGEDNEQFF. The DNA for the CDR3 is TGTGCCAGCAGTTCGGGGGGCGAAGACAATGAGCAGTTCTTC.